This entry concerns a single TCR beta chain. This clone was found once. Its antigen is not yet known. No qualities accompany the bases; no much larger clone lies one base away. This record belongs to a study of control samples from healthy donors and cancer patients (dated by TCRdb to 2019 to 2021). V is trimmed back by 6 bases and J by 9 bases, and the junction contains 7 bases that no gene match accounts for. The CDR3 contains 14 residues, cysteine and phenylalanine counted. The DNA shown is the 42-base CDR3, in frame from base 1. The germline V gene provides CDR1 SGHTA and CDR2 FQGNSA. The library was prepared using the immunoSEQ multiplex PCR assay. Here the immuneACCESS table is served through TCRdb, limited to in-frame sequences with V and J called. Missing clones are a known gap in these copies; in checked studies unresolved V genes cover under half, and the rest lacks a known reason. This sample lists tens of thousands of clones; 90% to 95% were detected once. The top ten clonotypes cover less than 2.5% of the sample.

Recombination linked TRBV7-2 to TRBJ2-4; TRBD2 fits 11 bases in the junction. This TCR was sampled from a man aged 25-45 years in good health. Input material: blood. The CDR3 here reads CASRLAGVRGIQYF. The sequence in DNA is TGTGCCAGCAGACTAGCGGGAGTCCGGGGCATTCAGTACTTC.